This T cell receptor beta chain was identified during a study of blood T cell repertoires in COVID-19. At the level of the study: PBMCs, B-cell-depleted T cells, or T cells were the source of the cDNA or gDNA that made up the material.

The table came from immunoSEQ multiplex PCR; TCRdb's copy has only in-frame clones and leaves some out. The sample contains 75,000 to 80,000 clones, approximately 80% of which appear only once. J gave up 0 bases and V 3 bases, and 25 bases lay outside the gene matches. This CDR3 region has 22 residues. Germline loops: CDR1 LNHDA, CDR2 SQIVND (reference sequence). The clonotype comes from a woman in her sixties with acute or convalescent COVID-19. This chain connects TRBV19 to TRBJ2-7; 8 positions agree with TRBD2. Sequenced sample: peripheral blood. Here the CDR3 DNA reads TGTGCCAGTAGTATGGTTTGGACGTGCAAGGGACTAGACAGTGTGAGCTCCTACGAGCAGTACGTC. Amino acid sequence: CASSMVWTCKGLDSVSSYEQYV.